Each of the 28 T cell receptor beta chains below was sequenced from the same sample in a study of early T cells in non-severe SARS-CoV-2 infection. TCRdb independently ran MiXCR on the 5' RACE reads; one entry per CDR3 protein. Found here are approximately 50,000 distinct CDR3 sequences, roughly 10% of them singletons; the top ten hold approximately 15%. Sequencing used whole blood. Receptor source: an adult who was a healthcare worker with PCR-confirmed SARS-CoV-2 infection or an uninfected control (not recorded which).

This clonotype showed up many times. The chain is built from TRBV6-5 and TRBJ2-3; D remains ambiguous. Germline CDR1 is MNHEY and CDR2 is SVGAGI. Trimming took 0 bases from V and 1 from J, leaving 8 bases between them. The CDR3 loop spans 15 amino acids. The CDR3 coding sequence is TGTGCCAGCAGTTACTCAGGGCCCCGCACAGATACGCAGTATTTT. It encodes CASSYSGPRTDTQYF.

Only a few counts were recorded for this clonotype. This CDR3 reads CSAQKRVAYEQYF. In nucleotides, the CDR3 is TGCAGTGCGCAGAAAAGAGTTGCCTACGAGCAGTACTTC. The V and J genes are TRBV20-1 and TRBJ2-7; D is unresolved. The V and J ends lost 6 bases and 2 bases respectively, with 14 bases between them. CDR3 length: 13 amino acids. Germline V gene lookup returns CDR1 DFQATT and CDR2 SNEGSKA (reference sequence).

This clonotype was counted a few times. CDR3 sequence: CASSYLMSGPHNEQFF. The CDR3 DNA follows: TGTGCCAGCAGCTATCTAATGAGCGGGCCCCACAATGAGCAGTTCTTC. The chain joins TRBV7-9 to TRBJ2-1, with D maybe TRBD2 (6 bases). This CDR3 spans 16 amino acids. The germline gives CDR1 SEHNR, CDR2 FQNEAQ (reference sequence). V gave up 4 bases and J gave up 5 bases, with 18 bases separating them.

At least ten counts were recorded for this clonotype. The V gene is TRBV20-1, the J gene TRBJ2-1; D could derive from TRBD1 or TRBD2 (6 bases each). The CDR3 is 14 residues long. Germline CDR1 and CDR2: DFQATT and SNEGSKA (reference sequence). Trimming shortened V by 4 bases and J by 0 bases, and 10 bases separated the two germline ends. This CDR3 is CSAIGGGSYNEQFF. CDR3 in DNA: TGCAGTGCTATCGGGGGCGGCTCCTACAATGAGCAGTTCTTC.

This clonotype was seen ten or more times. The chain joins TRBV5-1 to TRBJ2-1; 8 bases line up with TRBD1. The CDR3 has 15 residues. In germline, CDR1 is SGHRS, CDR2 YFSETQ. V was pared by 2 bases and J by 4 bases, with 5 bases of the junction left unmatched. The CDR3 here is CASSLQGVRYNEQFF. For the CDR3, the DNA is TGCGCCAGCAGCTTACAGGGGGTAAGGTACAATGAGCAGTTCTTC.

Comment on this clonotype: With a much larger clone just one base away, this may be a read error. The chain combines TRBV9 with TRBJ2-1, with D unresolved. V dropped 3 bases and J dropped 6 bases, with 4 bases sitting between them. The germline gives CDR1 SGDLS, CDR2 YYNGEE. The CDR3 runs 11 residues. The CDR3 here is CASSATNEQFF. Written as DNA, the CDR3 is TGTGCCAGCAGCGCGACCAATGAGCAGTTCTTC.

The sample holds a few counts of this clonotype. The junction differs from germline at one of its ends, possibly a read error. The chain recombines TRBV2 with TRBJ2-2, with a tentative D call TRBD2 (5 bases). Germline V gives CDR1 SNHLY, CDR2 FYNNEI. This CDR3 spans 12 amino acids. CDR3 protein: CASSLVTGELFF. CDR3 DNA: TGTGCCAGCAGCCTGGTCACCGGGGAGCTTTTTTTT.

The rearrangement joins TRBV6-1 to TRBJ1-5; 7 bases fit TRBD1. After removal of 6 bases from V and 7 bases from J, the junction contained 9 bases not matched to a gene. The CDR3 consists of 14 residues. Germline V gene data show CDR1 as MNHNS and CDR2 as SASEGT. The CDR3 region has the DNA TGTGCCAGCAGAGAGGACAGGCTGAGGCAGCCCCAGCATTTT. Amino acids: CASREDRLRQPQHF.

This clonotype has more than one count but fewer than ten. The chain carries TRBV29-1 and TRBJ2-1; a weak D match, TRBD1 (5 bases). This CDR3 is built from 8 residues. Trimming pared 7 bases from V and 10 bases from J, leaving 5 bases between. The germline CDR1 and CDR2 sequences are SQVTM and ANQGSEA. The DNA for the CDR3 is TGCAGCGGGGGCGAGCAGTTCTTC. It yields the protein CSGGEQFF.

The table lists this clonotype with many counts. This chain links TRBV14 with TRBJ2-1, with D maybe TRBD1 (8 bases). The CDR3 has 16 amino acids. CDR1 and CDR2 (germline): SGHDN, FVKESK. V lost 4 bases and J 0 bases, leaving 13 bases between the germline ends. The CDR3 DNA reads TGTGCCAGCAGCCCTTACAGGGGGGGCTCCTACAATGAGCAGTTCTTC. Translated, it gives CASSPYRGGSYNEQFF.

There are a few counts of this clonotype. The rearrangement joins TRBV11-2 to TRBJ1-1, with D perhaps TRBD1 (5 bases). V lost 6 bases to trimming and J lost 10 bases, with 15 bases between them. This CDR3 comprises 12 residues. Per germline, CDR1 SGHAT and CDR2 FQNNGV. CDR3 sequence reads: CASRPKGERAFF. In nucleotides, the CDR3 is TGTGCCAGCAGACCGAAAGGGGAGAGAGCTTTCTTT.

This clonotype was seen repeatedly, ten times or more. The chain combines TRBV29-1 with TRBJ2-7, with TRBD1 as a possible D gene (6 bases). The CDR3 is 13 residues long. Germline V gene data show CDR1 as SQVTM and CDR2 as ANQGSEA. Deletions cut 1 base from V and 4 bases from J, with 11 bases between. Written as DNA, the CDR3 is TGCAGCGTTGAAGGGACGGGACAATACGAGCAGTACTTC. It translates to CSVEGTGQYEQYF.

Many counts were recorded for this clonotype. This chain links TRBV2 with TRBJ2-3; 12 nucleotides align to TRBD2. The CDR3 has 15 residues. J gave up 4 bases and V 5 bases, and 4 bases lay outside the gene matches. The germline CDR1 and CDR2 sequences are SNHLY and FYNNEI. The CDR3: CASSPTSGSADTQYF. DNA for the CDR3: TGTGCCAGCAGTCCGACTAGCGGGAGTGCAGATACGCAGTATTTT.

Comment on this clonotype: The junction departs from the called germline gene at one end, perhaps through a read error. The V and J genes are TRBV28 and TRBJ1-4; D gene unclear. The CDR3 contains 10 residues. The germline V gene has CDR1 MDHEN and CDR2 SYDVKM. The DNA for the CDR3 is TGTGCCAGCTGGGATGAAAAACTGTCTTTT. It is translated as CASWDEKLSF.

J is TRBJ1-1 and V is TRBV6-1, with 9 bases aligning to TRBD1. Looked up from germline, CDR1 is MNHNS and CDR2 is SASEGT. CDR3 length: 12 amino acids. CDR3 sequence (DNA): TGTGCGGGACAGGGCGTGAACACTGAAGCTTTCTTT. As protein: CAGQGVNTEAFF.

This clonotype has ten or more counts. CDR3 in amino acids: CASSLPETGIRTETQYF. CDR3 sequence (DNA): TGTGCCAGCAGCTTACCTGAAACGGGAATACGGACAGAGACCCAGTACTTC. The gene calls are TRBV7-8 and TRBJ2-5, with a possible D match to TRBD2 (5 bases). Germline CDR1 reads SGHVS; CDR2 reads FQNEAQ. V lost 2 bases to trimming and J lost 4 bases, with 20 bases between them. This CDR3 has 17 amino acids.

This clonotype was detected many times. The chain carries TRBV7-2 and TRBJ1-4; possible D gene TRBD1, 5 bases. This CDR3 is 16 amino acids long. Trimming removed 2 bases from V and 0 bases from J, with 10 bases in between. Germline V gene lookup returns CDR1 SGHTA and CDR2 FQGNSA. CDR3 in amino acids: CASSLFAGATNEKLFF. DNA of the CDR3: TGTGCCAGCAGCTTATTCGCGGGGGCAACTAATGAAAAACTGTTTTTT.

This chain connects TRBV6-6 to TRBJ2-1; weak D call: TRBD2 (5 bases). The germline V gene encodes CDR1 MNHNY and CDR2 SVGAGI (reference sequence). Trimming stripped 5 bases from V and 10 bases from J, with 15 bases between. This CDR3 is 13 amino acids long. CDR3 protein: CASSPGPRGEQFF. The DNA of the CDR3 is TGTGCCAGCAGTCCTGGGCCCCGAGGGGAGCAGTTCTTC.

This clonotype has a count of ten or more. The V call is TRBV29-1, the J call TRBJ2-3; 14 bases fit TRBD2. The V and J ends lost 6 bases and 3 bases, in that order; junction bases with no gene match: 11. The CDR3 has 17 amino acids. Germline V CDR1 and CDR2: SQVTM, ANQGSEA. This CDR3 reads CSVAGLAGGSLTDTQYF. CDR3 in DNA: TGCAGCGTGGCCGGACTAGCGGGAGGATCGCTGACAGATACGCAGTATTTT.

This clonotype showed up just a few times. The chain joins TRBV4-3 to TRBJ2-7, with D tentatively TRBD2 (5 bases). The V gene's germline CDR1 is LGHNA and CDR2 YSLEER. V lost 0 bases and J 0 bases, leaving 12 bases between the germline ends. This CDR3 spans 16 amino acids. CDR3 DNA: TGCGCCAGCAGCCAAGATCAACCAGCGGACTCCTACGAGCAGTACTTC. It codes for CASSQDQPADSYEQYF.

Remarks on this clonotype: A read error may be the cause here, since a much bigger clone is one base away. The chain couples TRBV7-3 to TRBJ2-7; 11 positions match TRBD2. CDR3 size: 14 residues. Germline assignment: CDR1 SGHTA and CDR2 FQGTGA. The CDR3 reads CVSSATSGMGEQYF. DNA of the CDR3: TGTGTCAGCAGCGCGACTAGCGGGATGGGGGAGCAGTACTTC.

The V and J genes are TRBV5-1 and TRBJ2-1, with 9 bases aligning to TRBD2. The CDR3 spans 15 residues. Germline trimming cut 4 bases from V and 9 bases from J; bases unmatched to any gene: 11. Germline V gives CDR1 SGHRS, CDR2 YFSETQ. This chain's CDR3 is CASSPGLAKVSEQFF. In nucleotides, the CDR3 is TGCGCCAGCAGCCCGGGACTAGCTAAGGTCAGTGAGCAGTTCTTC.

With respect to this clonotype: A much larger clone is a single base away; this may be a read error. V usage is TRBV6-2 or TRBV6-3 and J usage is TRBJ2-1, with D perhaps being TRBD1 or TRBD2 (5 bases each). This CDR3 contains 16 residues. The V and J ends lost 2 bases and 4 bases respectively, with 15 bases between them. Germline V gives CDR1 MNHEY, CDR2 SVGEGT. Here the CDR3 reads CASSYDWVGDYNEQFF. Written as DNA, the CDR3 is TGTGCCAGCAGTTACGATTGGGTGGGGGATTACAATGAGCAGTTCTTC.

The chain is built from TRBV4-3 and TRBJ2-3; TRBD2 matches 10 bases. Trimming cost V 0 bases and J 3 bases; bases outside gene matches: 9. The CDR3 sequence is 18 residues long. Germline CDR1 LGHNA, CDR2 YSLEER. This CDR3 is CASSQDIIVAGGTDTQYF. As DNA, the CDR3 is TGCGCCAGCAGCCAAGATATTATAGTAGCGGGAGGAACAGATACGCAGTATTTT.

This clonotype has a handful of counts. The CDR3 nucleotides are TGTGCCAGCGGTCCCGGGACCTCCTCTGGGGCCAACGTCCTGACTTTC. Translating gives CASGPGTSSGANVLTF. This chain links TRBV11-2 with TRBJ2-6; TRBD1 or TRBD2 may be the D gene (5 bases each). The CDR3 runs to 16 residues. Trimming took off 8 bases at V and 0 bases at J, with 14 bases between the two ends. The germline V gene has CDR1 SGHAT and CDR2 FQNNGV. The whole variable domain, remainder taken from reference TRBV11-2 and TRBJ2-6, is EAGVAQSPRYKIIEKRQSVAFWCNPISGHATLYWYQQILGQGPKLLIQFQNNGVVDDSQLPKDRFSAERLKGVDSTLKIQPAKLEDSAVYLCASGPGTSSGANVLTFGAGSRLTVL.

The J gene is TRBJ2-1, the V gene TRBV5-5, with 8 bases that match TRBD2. Unmatched junction bases numbered 8, after V lost 0 bases and J lost 3 bases. Germline CDR1 is SGHKS and CDR2 is YYEKEE (reference sequence). This CDR3 contains 17 residues. The CDR3 loop reads CASSLGGRTSIYNEQFF. The DNA for the CDR3 is TGTGCCAGCAGCTTGGGGGGGCGGACTAGCATCTACAATGAGCAGTTCTTC.

The rearrangement joins TRBV3-1 to TRBJ1-5; TRBD1 aligns across 7 bases. Germline lookup yields CDR1 LGHDT and CDR2 YNNKEL (reference sequence). With V trimmed by 0 bases and J by 1 base, 3 bases remained unmatched. The CDR3 spans 16 residues. The CDR3 is CASSQEGGGSNQPQHF. CDR3 DNA sequence: TGTGCCAGCAGCCAAGAGGGAGGGGGCAGCAATCAGCCCCAGCATTTT.

At least ten counts were recorded for this clonotype. The gene calls are TRBV7-2 and TRBJ1-6; D is undetermined. CDR3 length equals 15 residues. The V end was cut by 2 bases, the J end by 7 bases, with 12 bases between. Germline assignment: CDR1 SGHTA and CDR2 FQGNSA. CDR3 nucleotides: TGTGCCAGCAGCTTACAGACGGGGATGAATTCACCCCTCCACTTT. This sequence encodes CASSLQTGMNSPLHF.